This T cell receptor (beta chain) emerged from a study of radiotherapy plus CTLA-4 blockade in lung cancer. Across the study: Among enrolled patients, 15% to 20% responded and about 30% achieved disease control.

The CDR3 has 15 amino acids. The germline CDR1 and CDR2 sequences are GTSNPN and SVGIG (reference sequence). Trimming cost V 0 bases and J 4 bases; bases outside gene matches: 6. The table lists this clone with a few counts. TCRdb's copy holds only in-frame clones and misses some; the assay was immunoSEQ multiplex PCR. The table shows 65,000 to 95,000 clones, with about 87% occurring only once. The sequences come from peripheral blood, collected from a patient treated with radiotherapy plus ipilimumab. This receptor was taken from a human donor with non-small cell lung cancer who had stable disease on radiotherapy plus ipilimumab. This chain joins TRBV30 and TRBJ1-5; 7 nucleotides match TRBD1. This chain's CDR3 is CAWSVQTGVNQPQHF. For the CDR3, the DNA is TGTGCCTGGAGTGTTCAAACAGGGGTAAATCAGCCCCAGCATTTT.